The 2 T cell receptor beta chains presented below share a single source sample, sequenced in a study of identical twins. TCRdb reprocessed the 5' RACE reads with MiXCR, giving one entry per CDR3 protein. The sample lists 420,000 or so distinct CDR3 sequences, approximately 18% occurring once. Material: naive T cells sorted from blood. Receptor source: a man aged 50-59 years in good health.

J is TRBJ2-3 and V is TRBV30; TRBD2 matches at 10 bases. The CDR3 spans 17 residues. The V gene's germline CDR1 is GTSNPN and CDR2 SVGIG (reference sequence). V gave up 5 bases and J gave up 4 bases; unmatched junction bases: 15. The CDR3 DNA sequence: TGTGCCTGGGTGCAGCGGGGGGGCCGATTTTTTGCAGATACGCAGTATTTT. Protein sequence: CAWVQRGGRFFADTQYF.

J is TRBJ2-7 and V is TRBV20-1; D may be TRBD2 (7 bases). CDR1 and CDR2 (germline): DFQATT, SNEGSKA (reference sequence). V was cut by 0 bases and J by 6 bases, with 18 bases left in between. The CDR3 runs 15 residues. The CDR3 nucleotides are TGCAGTGCTAGAGATTTCGGAGGGGGGGTGGCCGAGCAGTACTTC. Translating it yields CSARDFGGGVAEQYF.